These T cell receptor beta chains were read from a single sample in a study of blood T cell repertoires in COVID-19. Generated by immunoSEQ multiplex PCR, the TCRdb table keeps only in-frame clones and is missing some. The sample contains tens of thousands of clones, under 90% of which appear only once. Sequenced material: peripheral blood. These receptors originate from a woman older than 75 with acute or convalescent COVID-19. The conserved cysteine and the conserved F or W are not part of the CDR3 here. Each record gives: J gene, V gene, clone size, CDR3 protein. Size is omitted from some rows. Given values are once, few, many or a class for expanded clones.

TRBJ1-5 TRBV19 - ASSIAQLTGQPQH
TRBJ2-3 TRBV9 - ASSAQSRPTDTQY
TRBJ2-1 TRBV6-1 - ASSEGGGTKQF
TRBJ1-1 TRBV11-3 - ASSLGKYSEAF
TRBJ1-2 TRBV25-1 - ASSPPGQGSGGYT
TRBJ1-5 TRBV6-5 - ASSLGDQPQH
TRBJ2-2 TRBV6-5 - ARSSNTGELF
TRBJ2-1 TRBV5-1 - ASRGQGPYNEQF
TRBJ2-5 TRBV5-1 - ASSPGGQETQY
TRBJ1-5 TRBV4-1 - ASSRDEAGQPQH
TRBJ2-1 TRBV11-3 - ASSLEGNGAGEQF
TRBJ2-7 TRBV6-5 - ASRRAGVYEQY
TRBJ1-1 TRBV7-9 - ASSPRGGAHSEAF
TRBJ1-2 TRBV29-1 - SVGSGVNNGYT
TRBJ2-3 TRBV5-1 - ATQRGTSSTDTQY
TRBJ2-5 TRBV3-1/TRBV3-2 - ASSQTEGATETQY
TRBJ2-3 TRBV7-9 - ASSSAQGTDTQY
TRBJ1-4 TRBV5-1 - ASSLAVGRGMETNEKLF
TRBJ2-2 TRBV19 - ASSISRALGTGELF
TRBJ2-1 TRBV11-3 - ASSLEASGGLNEQF
TRBJ2-1 TRBV7-9 few ASSLRWTRQTNINEQF
TRBJ1-2 TRBV10-3 many AISDNQLQGWLGGYT
TRBJ2-1 TRBV10-3 - AISGTGREYSYNEQF
TRBJ2-2 TRBV7-8 - ASSRRGRLGGVADSTGELF
TRBJ1-6 TRBV5-5 few ASSLPGLLNSPLH
TRBJ1-1 TRBV3-1/TRBV3-2 - ASSPNRQGTEAF
TRBJ2-1 TRBV12-3/TRBV12-4 - ASSLQGANEQF
TRBJ2-3 TRBV7-2 - ASSLALSRGGPDTQY
TRBJ2-5 TRBV7-5 once VRSLIYEEKY
TRBJ2-1 TRBV11-2 - ASTPRVAGGAAEQF
TRBJ1-1 TRBV5-1 few ASSLRTGGNTEAF
TRBJ2-1 TRBV9 - ATSGGAVDEQF
TRBJ2-5 TRBV10-1 few ASSGSLSQETQY
TRBJ1-5 TRBV19 - ASSIVAGGGIRNQPQH
TRBJ2-1 TRBV24-1 - ATSEGSGVDNEQF
TRBJ1-1 TRBV2 - ASSDRGLNTEAF
TRBJ1-1 TRBV4-1 many ASSQDYGRNTEAF
TRBJ1-6 TRBV11-2 - ASSPTGTVTSPLH
TRBJ2-7 TRBV5-8 - ASSYRDREDEQY
TRBJ1-5 TRBV7-2 few ASSPGREQPQH
TRBJ1-5 TRBV9 - ASSVMDTNQPQH
TRBJ1-2 TRBV5-6 - ASSLERQAT
TRBJ2-2 TRBV24-1 - ATSDSGQAYTGELF
TRBJ2-7 TRBV27 - ASSLVGGSYEQY
TRBJ1-1 TRBV11-2 once ASSVDRTEAF
TRBJ1-2 TRBV4-1 - ASSQVVIVGTDYGYT
TRBJ1-1 TRBV30 - AWSQGRAEAF
TRBJ1-1 TRBV6-5 once ASSYLRGIVNTEAF
TRBJ1-6 TRBV7-3 once ASSLFRDRGLTYNSPLH
TRBJ2-1 TRBV10-2 - ASSGSSGGGSDEQF
TRBJ2-5 TRBV2 - ASSSRVRGETQY
TRBJ1-1 TRBV7-2 - ASSLEGVAEAF
TRBJ1-2 TRBV7-9 - ASSRTGLTYGYT
TRBJ2-7 TRBV3-1/TRBV3-2 - ASSLTGVAYEQY
TRBJ1-2 TRBV19 - ASGDRLYGYT
TRBJ1-1 TRBV19 few ASSTQGASTEAF
TRBJ2-2 TRBV9 - ASSQGQGGTGELF
TRBJ1-3 TRBV19 - ASRTSSGNTIY
TRBJ2-3 TRBV29-1 once SVDGNSGGDTDTQY
TRBJ1-1 TRBV7-6 - ASSAYRGNTEAF